This T cell receptor (beta chain) was identified during a study of T cell changes during pregnancy in multiple sclerosis. Clones were read by immunoSEQ multiplex PCR, and TCRdb kept only the in-frame ones, dropping some. The sample records just under 40,000 clones, less than 95% being singletons. Trimming removed 2 bases from V and 0 bases from J, with 4 bases in between. The CDR3 covers 13 residues. Looked up from germline, CDR1 is LGHNA and CDR2 is YSLEER. The source of this sequence is a female donor in good health, enrolled as a control in a pregnancy study. The chain has TRBV4-3 and TRBJ1-2; D call uncertain. The starting material was CD4+ T cells from peripheral blood mononuclear cells, obtained in the first trimester of pregnancy. The CDR3 sequence is CASSQTANYGYTF. CDR3 DNA sequence: TGCGCCAGCAGCCAAACAGCTAACTATGGCTACACCTTC.